The entry below gives a single T cell receptor (beta chain) sequence along with its context. The antigen is not known. TCR beta cDNA libraries included unique molecular identifiers. With roughly 1 to 10 million T cells as the source, roughly 500,000 cDNA molecules resulted. Each CDR3 protein is one row after TCRdb ran MiXCR on the PCR reads. The data contain more than 450,000 distinct CDR3 sequences, roughly 34% of them seen just once; the ten biggest clones take up roughly 6%. The source of the sample is a study of post-analysis software for immune sequencing data. Study observations and caveats: TRBV5-6, TRBV5-1 and TRBV20-1 were among 4 or 5 TRBV segments more frequent in patients than controls.

V lost 6 bases to trimming and J lost 4 bases, with 16 bases between them. The germline V gene encodes CDR1 MNHNY and CDR2 SVGAGI (reference sequence). The CDR3 length is 14 residues. This receptor was obtained from a girl under 18 with multiple sclerosis. Specimen: blood. The V call is TRBV6-6, the J call TRBJ2-7; D possibly matches TRBD1 or TRBD2 (6 bases each). In nucleotides, the CDR3 is TGTGCCAGCAGCCCGGTACCGGGGGCGTACGAGCAGTACTTC. This sequence encodes CASSPVPGAYEQYF.